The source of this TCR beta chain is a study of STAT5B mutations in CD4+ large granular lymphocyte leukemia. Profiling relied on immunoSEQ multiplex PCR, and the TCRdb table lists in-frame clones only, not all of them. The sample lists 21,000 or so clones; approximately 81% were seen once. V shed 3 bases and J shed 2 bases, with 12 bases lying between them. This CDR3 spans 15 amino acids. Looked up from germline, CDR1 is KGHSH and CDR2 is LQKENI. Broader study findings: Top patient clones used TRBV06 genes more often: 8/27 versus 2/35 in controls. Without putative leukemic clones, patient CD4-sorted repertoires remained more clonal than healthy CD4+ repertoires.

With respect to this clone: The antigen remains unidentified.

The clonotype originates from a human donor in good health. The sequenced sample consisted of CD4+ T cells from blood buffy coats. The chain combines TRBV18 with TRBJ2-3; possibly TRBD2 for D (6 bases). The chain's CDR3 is CASSPGASATDTQYF. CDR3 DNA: TGTGCCAGCTCACCTGGGGCTAGCGCCACAGATACGCAGTATTTT.